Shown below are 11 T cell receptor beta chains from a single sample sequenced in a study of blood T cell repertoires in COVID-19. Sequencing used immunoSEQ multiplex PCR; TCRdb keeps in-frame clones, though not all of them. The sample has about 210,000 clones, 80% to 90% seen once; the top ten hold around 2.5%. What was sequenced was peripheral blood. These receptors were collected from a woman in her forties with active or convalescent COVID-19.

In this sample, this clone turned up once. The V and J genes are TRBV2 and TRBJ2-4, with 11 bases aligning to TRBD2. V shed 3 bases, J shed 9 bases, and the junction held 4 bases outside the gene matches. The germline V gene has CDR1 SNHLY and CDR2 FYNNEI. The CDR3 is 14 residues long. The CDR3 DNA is TGTGCCAGCAGTGAGACTAGCGGGGAGGGCATTCAGTACTTC. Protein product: CASSETSGEGIQYF.

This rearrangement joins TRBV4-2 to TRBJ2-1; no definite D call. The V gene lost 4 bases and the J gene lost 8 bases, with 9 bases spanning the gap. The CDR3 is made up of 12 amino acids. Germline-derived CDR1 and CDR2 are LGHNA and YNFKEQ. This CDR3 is CASSRSTDEQFF. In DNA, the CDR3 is TGTGCCAGCAGCCGAAGCACCGATGAGCAGTTCTTC.

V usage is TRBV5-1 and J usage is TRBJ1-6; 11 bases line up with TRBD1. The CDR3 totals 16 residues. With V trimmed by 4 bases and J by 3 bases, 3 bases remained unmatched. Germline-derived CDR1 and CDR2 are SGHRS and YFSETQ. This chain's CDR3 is CASSPGTGGYNSPLHF. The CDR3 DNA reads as TGCGCCAGCAGCCCCGGGACAGGGGGCTATAATTCACCCCTCCACTTT.

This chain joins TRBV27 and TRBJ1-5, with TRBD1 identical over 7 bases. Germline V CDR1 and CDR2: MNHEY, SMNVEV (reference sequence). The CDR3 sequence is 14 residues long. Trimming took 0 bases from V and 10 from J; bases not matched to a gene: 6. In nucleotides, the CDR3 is TGTGCCAGCAGTTTATCCTCCGGACAGGATCCCCAGCATTTT. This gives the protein CASSLSSGQDPQHF.

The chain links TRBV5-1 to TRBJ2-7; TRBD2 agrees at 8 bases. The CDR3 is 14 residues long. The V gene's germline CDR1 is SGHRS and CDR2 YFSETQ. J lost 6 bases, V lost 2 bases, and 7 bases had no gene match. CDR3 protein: CASSLSSGPIEQYF. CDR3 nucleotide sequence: TGCGCCAGCAGCTTATCTAGCGGGCCTATCGAGCAGTACTTC.

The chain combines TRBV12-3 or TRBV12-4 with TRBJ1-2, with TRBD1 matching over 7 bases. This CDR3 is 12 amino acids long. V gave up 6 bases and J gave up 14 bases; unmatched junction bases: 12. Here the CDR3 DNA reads TGTGCCAGCAGGACCGGACAGGCTCCCTGTACCTTC. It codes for CASRTGQAPCTF.

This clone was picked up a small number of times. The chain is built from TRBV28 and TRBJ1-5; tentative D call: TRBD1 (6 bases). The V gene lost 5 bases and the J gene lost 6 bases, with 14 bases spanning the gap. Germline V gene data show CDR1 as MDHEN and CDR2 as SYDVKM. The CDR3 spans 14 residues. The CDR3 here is CASSPPTGSQPQHF. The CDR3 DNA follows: TGTGCCAGCAGTCCCCCGACAGGATCTCAGCCCCAGCATTTT.

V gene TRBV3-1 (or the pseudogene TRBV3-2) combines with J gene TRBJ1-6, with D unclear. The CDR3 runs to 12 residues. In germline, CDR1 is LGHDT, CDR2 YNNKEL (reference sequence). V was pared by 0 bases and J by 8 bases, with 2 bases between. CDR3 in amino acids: CASSQDYSPLHF. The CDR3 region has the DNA TGTGCCAGCAGCCAAGACTATTCACCCCTCCACTTT.

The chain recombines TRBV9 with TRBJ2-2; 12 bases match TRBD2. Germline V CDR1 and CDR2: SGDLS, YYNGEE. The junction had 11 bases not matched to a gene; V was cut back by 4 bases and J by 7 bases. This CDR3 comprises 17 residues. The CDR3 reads CASSFLLAGGPGGELFF. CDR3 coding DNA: TGTGCCAGCAGCTTCCTCCTAGCGGGGGGGCCCGGCGGGGAGCTGTTTTTT.

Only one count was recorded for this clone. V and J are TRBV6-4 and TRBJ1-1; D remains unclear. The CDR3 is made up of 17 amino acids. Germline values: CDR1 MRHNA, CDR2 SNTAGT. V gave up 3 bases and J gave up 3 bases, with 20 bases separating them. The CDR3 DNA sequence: TGTGCCAGCAGTGAAGGCCCCGTCGGGAGCGGGTACACTGAAGCTTTCTTT. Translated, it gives CASSEGPVGSGYTEAFF.

CDR3 in DNA: TGTGCCAGCAGCGAGAAGGGAGGAACGGGGAATGAAAAACTGTTTTTT. Translation gives CASSEKGGTGNEKLFF. The chain joins TRBV7-9 to TRBJ1-4; D uncertain. The CDR3 loop spans 16 amino acids. V shed 5 bases and J shed 5 bases, with 18 bases lying between them. CDR1 SEHNR and CDR2 FQNEAQ come from the germline V gene (reference sequence).